Sequencing of this T cell receptor beta chain was carried out in a study of T cells after yellow fever vaccination. Study-level information: Fractions low in cell number were prepared with SMART-Seq v4 Ultra Low Input. Study-wide results and caveats: Post-booster samples contained most primary-vaccination clones (approximately 95% CD4, less than 90% CD8).

This clonotype turned up a few times. The antigen remains undetermined. Germline V gene data show CDR1 as SGHVS and CDR2 as FQNEAQ. The junction had 7 bases not matched to a gene; V was cut back by 5 bases and J by 3 bases. CDR3 length: 16 residues. TCRdb redid the calling of the 5' RACE reads with MiXCR, one entry per CDR3 protein. This sample has 250,000 to 400,000 distinct CDR3 sequences; about 4% occur once, and the top ten carry roughly 24%. V and J are TRBV7-8 and TRBJ1-1; TRBD1 matches 12 bases. The sequenced sample was PBMCs, obtained 5 days after the yellow fever booster vaccination. The sequence was obtained from a man between 18 and 35 years old who received the YFV17D yellow fever vaccine. DNA for the CDR3: TGTGCCAGCAGCACTTGGGACAGGGGGCGGTACACTGAAGCTTTCTTT. The encoded protein is CASSTWDRGRYTEAFF.